These 17 T cell receptor beta chains came from one sample sequenced in a study of identifying expanded T cells in peripheral blood. Produced via immunoSEQ multiplex PCR; TCRdb's table is partial and in-frame only. Here the sample spans 120,000 or so clones, over 65% being singletons. The sequenced sample was blood. Receptor source: a person aged 18 to 70 in good health.

The CDR3: CASNTGGRYTEAFF. In DNA, the CDR3 is TGTGCCAGCAATACAGGGGGAAGGTACACTGAAGCTTTCTTT. J is TRBJ1-1 and V is TRBV6-1, with TRBD1 identical over 8 bases. V dropped 7 bases and J dropped 3; count of bases not matched to a gene: 7. Germline lookup yields CDR1 MNHNS and CDR2 SASEGT. The CDR3 is made up of 14 amino acids.

The rearrangement links TRBV19 to TRBJ2-6; 11 positions match TRBD1. With V trimmed by 5 bases and J by 1 base, 16 bases remained unmatched. Germline V gene lookup returns CDR1 LNHDA and CDR2 SQIVND (reference sequence). The CDR3 contains 21 residues. The chain's CDR3 is CASSPMRTGTGGISGANVLTF. For the CDR3, the DNA is TGTGCCAGTAGTCCAATGAGAACCGGGACAGGGGGAATTTCTGGGGCCAACGTCCTGACTTTC.

The CDR3 DNA reads TGTGCCAGCAGCGTAACTGGGTTCGAAGATACGCAGTATTTT. Amino acid sequence: CASSVTGFEDTQYF. J is TRBJ2-3 and V is TRBV9; D is unresolved. The CDR3 contains 14 residues. Germline V gene lookup returns CDR1 SGDLS and CDR2 YYNGEE. The V and J ends lost 1 base and 5 bases respectively, with 11 bases between them. Variable domain in full (rest from reference TRBV9 and TRBJ2-3): DSGVTQTPKHLITATGQRVTLRCSPRSGDLSVYWYQQSLDQGLQFLIQYYNGEERAKGNILERFSAQQFPDLHSELNLSSLELGDSALYFCASSVTGFEDTQYFGPGTRLTVL.

This clone has more than one count but fewer than ten. The genes are TRBV20-1 and TRBJ2-5, with D maybe TRBD1 (6 bases). Germline CDR1 DFQATT, CDR2 SNEGSKA (reference sequence). Between the trimmed V and J ends, which lost 7 bases and 5 bases, there was a span of 11 bases. The length of the CDR3 is 11 residues. The CDR3 DNA reads TGCAGTGGGGGGCCCCGGGAGACCCAGTACTTC. It is translated as CSGGPRETQYF.

J is TRBJ1-1 and V is TRBV7-2, with TRBD1 as a possible D gene (5 bases). The V end was cut by 3 bases, the J end by 1 base, with 9 bases between. The V gene's germline CDR1 is SGHTA and CDR2 FQGNSA. CDR3 length equals 14 residues. Here the CDR3 DNA reads TGTGCCAGCAGCTTGTACGGGACGAACACTGAAGCTTTCTTT. Translating it yields CASSLYGTNTEAFF.

CDR3 sequence (DNA): TGCAGCACTAGACAGCTCCTTAACTATGGCTACACCTTC. It specifies CSTRQLLNYGYTF. The gene calls are TRBV29-1 and TRBJ1-2; weak D call: TRBD1 (5 bases). Trimming removed 8 bases at V and 1 base at J, with 14 bases between. CDR3 size: 13 residues. The V gene's germline CDR1 is SQVTM and CDR2 ANQGSEA.

The chain links TRBV7-9 to TRBJ2-1; 12 nucleotides align to TRBD2. Germline V gives CDR1 SEHNR, CDR2 FQNEAQ (reference sequence). V dropped 2 bases and J dropped 8; count of bases not matched to a gene: 4. The CDR3 covers 15 residues. For the CDR3, the DNA is TGTGCCAGCAGCTTAAGACTAGCGGGGGTATATGAGCAGTTCTTC. Translating it yields CASSLRLAGVYEQFF.

This clone was picked up a small number of times. V gene TRBV2 combines with J gene TRBJ1-2; D gene uncertain. V dropped 5 bases and J dropped 2 bases, with 9 bases sitting between them. Germline CDR1 is SNHLY and CDR2 is FYNNEI. The CDR3 contains 13 residues. The CDR3 coding sequence is TGTGCCAGCAGTTGGGTCAGCAACTATGGCTACACCTTC. Protein sequence: CASSWVSNYGYTF.

The V call is TRBV4-3, the J call TRBJ2-7, with 13 bases lining up with TRBD2. This CDR3 has 16 amino acids. J was trimmed by 3 bases and V by 3 bases; bases with no gene match: 5. Germline V gives CDR1 LGHNA, CDR2 YSLEER. CDR3 in DNA: TGCGCCAGCAGCCAGTCCGGGACTAGCGGGGTCTACGAGCAGTACTTC. Its translation: CASSQSGTSGVYEQYF.

This rearrangement joins TRBV7-6 to TRBJ1-4; D unclear. CDR1 and CDR2 (germline): SGHVS, FNYEAQ. This CDR3 is 15 amino acids long. Trimming took 1 base from V and 0 from J, leaving 6 bases between them. CDR3: CASSLGPATNEKLFF. In DNA, the CDR3 is TGTGCCAGCAGCTTAGGACCTGCAACTAATGAAAAACTGTTTTTT.

The genes are TRBV19 and TRBJ1-4; D perhaps matches TRBD1 (6 bases). The CDR3 contains 15 residues. With 4 bases removed from V and 4 bases from J, the gap between germline ends came to 13 bases. Germline CDR1 is LNHDA and CDR2 is SQIVND (reference sequence). The DNA of the CDR3 is TGTGCCAGTAGTAAGTCCGGACAGTATAATGAAAAACTGTTTTTT. Its protein is CASSKSGQYNEKLFF.

This clone was found a few times. The chain uses TRBV5-5 and TRBJ2-5; D gene unclear. V lost 1 base and J lost 4, with 8 bases in between. This CDR3 comprises 13 residues. The V gene's germline CDR1 is SGHKS and CDR2 YYEKEE (reference sequence). Written as DNA, the CDR3 is TGTGCCAGCAGCTTGTCTCCAGGAGAGACCCAGTACTTC. This encodes CASSLSPGETQYF.

This rearrangement joins TRBV10-3 to TRBJ2-7; TRBD2 aligns across 10 bases. J lost 1 base, V lost 0 bases, and 9 bases had no gene match. The CDR3 contains 18 residues. Looked up from germline, CDR1 is ENHRY and CDR2 is SYGVKD. CDR3 nucleotides: TGTGCCATCAGTGAGTCCCTCCTAGCGGGGGCGAAATCCTACGAGCAGTACTTC. It translates to CAISESLLAGAKSYEQYF.

This rearrangement joins TRBV4-1 to TRBJ2-1; D gene uncertain. This CDR3 has 14 residues. The V and J ends lost 2 bases and 7 bases respectively, with 12 bases between them. CDR1 and CDR2 from the germline V gene are MGHRA and YSYEKL. The CDR3 DNA sequence: TGCGCCAGCAGCCAATATGTAGTGAGTAATGAGCAGTTCTTC. This encodes CASSQYVVSNEQFF.

The sample holds a few counts of this clone. The chain employs TRBV19 and TRBJ1-1; D not resolved. Between the trimmed V and J ends, which lost 3 bases and 5 bases, there was a span of 10 bases. Germline V lookup: CDR1 LNHDA, CDR2 SQIVND (reference sequence). The CDR3 totals 13 residues. CDR3 residues: CASSITVLTEAFF. The CDR3, as DNA: TGTGCCAGTAGTATTACAGTCCTAACTGAAGCTTTCTTT.

The chain links TRBV9 to TRBJ2-3; D possibly uses TRBD1 or TRBD2 (6 bases each). Germline CDR1 SGDLS, CDR2 YYNGEE. The ends were cut back, 0 bases at V and 0 bases at J, with 14 bases in the middle. The CDR3 has 17 amino acids. This CDR3 reads CASSVGGAPGSTDTQYF. The CDR3 DNA follows: TGTGCCAGCAGCGTAGGGGGGGCGCCCGGGAGCACAGATACGCAGTATTTT.

V is TRBV2 and J is TRBJ2-7, with a weak D call TRBD2 (5 bases). CDR1 SNHLY and CDR2 FYNNEI come from the germline V gene. There are 12 residues in the CDR3. V shed 3 bases and J shed 7 bases, with 10 bases lying between them. The CDR3 is CASSEVTGEQYF. CDR3 coding DNA: TGTGCCAGCAGTGAGGTTACGGGAGAGCAGTACTTC.